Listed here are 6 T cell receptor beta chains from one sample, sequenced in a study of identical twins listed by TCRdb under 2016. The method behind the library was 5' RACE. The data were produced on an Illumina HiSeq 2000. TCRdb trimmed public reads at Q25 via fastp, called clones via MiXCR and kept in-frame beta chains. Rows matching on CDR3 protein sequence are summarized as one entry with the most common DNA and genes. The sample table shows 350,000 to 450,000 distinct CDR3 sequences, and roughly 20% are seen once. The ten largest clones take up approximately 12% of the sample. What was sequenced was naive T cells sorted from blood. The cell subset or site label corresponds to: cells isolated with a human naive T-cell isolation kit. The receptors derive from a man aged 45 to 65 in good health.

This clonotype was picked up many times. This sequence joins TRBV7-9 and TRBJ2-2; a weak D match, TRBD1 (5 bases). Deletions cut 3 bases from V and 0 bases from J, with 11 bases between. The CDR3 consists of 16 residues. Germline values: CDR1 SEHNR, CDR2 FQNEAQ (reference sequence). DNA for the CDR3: TGTGCCAGCAGCTTTACTGACAGCCCGAACACCGGGGAGCTGTTTTTT. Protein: CASSFTDSPNTGELFF.

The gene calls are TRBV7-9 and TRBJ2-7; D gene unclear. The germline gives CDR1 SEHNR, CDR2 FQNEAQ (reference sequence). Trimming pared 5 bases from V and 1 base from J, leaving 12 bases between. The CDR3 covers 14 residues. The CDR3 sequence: CASSPHSGSYEQYF. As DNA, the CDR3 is TGTGCCAGCAGCCCCCACTCCGGGTCCTACGAGCAGTACTTC.

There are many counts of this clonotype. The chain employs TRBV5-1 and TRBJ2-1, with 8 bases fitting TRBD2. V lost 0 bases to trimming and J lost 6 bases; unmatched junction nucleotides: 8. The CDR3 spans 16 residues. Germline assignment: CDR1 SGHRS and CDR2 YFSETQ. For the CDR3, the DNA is TGCGCCAGCAGCTTGGGGGGGACTAGTCCGGCCAATGAGCAGTTCTTC. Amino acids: CASSLGGTSPANEQFF.

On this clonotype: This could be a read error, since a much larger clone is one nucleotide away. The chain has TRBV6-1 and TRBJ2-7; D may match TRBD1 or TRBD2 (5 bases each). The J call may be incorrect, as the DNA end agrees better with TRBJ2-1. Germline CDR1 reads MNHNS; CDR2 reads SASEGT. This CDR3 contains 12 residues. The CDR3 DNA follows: TGTGCCAGCAGCCGGGGCTCCTACGAGCAGTTCTTC. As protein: CASSRGSYEQFF.

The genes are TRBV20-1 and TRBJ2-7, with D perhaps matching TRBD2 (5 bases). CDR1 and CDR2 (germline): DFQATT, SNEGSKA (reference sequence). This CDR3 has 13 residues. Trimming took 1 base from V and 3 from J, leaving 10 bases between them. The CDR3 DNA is TGCAGTGCTAGAGCTCTAGCTCACTACGAGCAGTACTTC. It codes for CSARALAHYEQYF.

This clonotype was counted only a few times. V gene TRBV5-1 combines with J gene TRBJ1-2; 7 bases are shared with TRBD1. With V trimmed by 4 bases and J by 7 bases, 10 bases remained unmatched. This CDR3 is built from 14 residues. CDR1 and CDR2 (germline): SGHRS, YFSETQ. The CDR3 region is CASSKVTGAGGYTF. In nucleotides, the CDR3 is TGCGCCAGCAGCAAAGTAACAGGGGCGGGTGGCTACACCTTC.